This TCR beta chain originates from a study of CDR3 diversity in severe acne. One entry per CDR3 protein results from TCRdb running MiXCR on the PCR reads. The table lists some 84,000 distinct CDR3 sequences, 45% to 50% of them singletons. CDR1 and CDR2 from the germline V gene are SGHNT and YYREEE (reference sequence). CDR3 length equals 16 residues. J lost 5 bases, V lost 0 bases, and 5 bases had no gene match. Material: blood. The receptor was isolated from a male donor in good health, serving as a control. This sequence joins TRBV5-4 and TRBJ2-1; 10 bases agree with TRBD2. The CDR3 DNA sequence: TGTGCCAGCAGCTTGGCCCTAGCGGGGGCCAACAATGAGCAGTTCTTC. Its translation is CASSLALAGANNEQFF. The whole variable domain, remainder taken from reference TRBV5-4 and TRBJ2-1, is ETGVTQSPTHLIKTRGQQVTLRCSSQSGHNTVSWYQQALGQGPQFIFQYYREEENGRGNFPPRFSGLQFPNYSSELNVNALELDDSALYLCASSLALAGANNEQFFGPGTRLTVL.